A selection of T cell receptor beta chains follows, all from one sample in a study of vaccination and CD4 T cells after COVID-19. Antigen specificity for these receptors is unknown. TCRdb analysed the PCR reads with MiXCR anew, one entry per CDR3 protein. The sample holds approximately 3,600 distinct CDR3 sequences, approximately 20% seen once. The sequenced material came from CD4+ T cells from blood, cultured in vitro. These receptor sequences come from a human donor in good health. Both conserved end residues are part of each CDR3. Fields, in order: V gene, D gene, clone size, CDR3 length, J gene, CDR3 DNA, CDR3 protein. The D gene is left open where the match is weak. Clone size appears in some rows only: once, few, many, or a class for an expanded clone.

TRBV6-1	TRBD1	NA	14	TRBJ2-3	TGTGCCAGCAGTCAGACAGGGATAAGAGATACGCAGTATTTT	CASSQTGIRDTQYF
TRBV4-1	TRBD1	few	16	TRBJ2-1	TGCGCCAGCAGCCACCCCTCACAGGGGCGAAGCAATGAGCAGTTCTTC	CASSHPSQGRSNEQFF
TRBV11-3	TRBD2	NA	16	TRBJ2-3	TGTGCCAGCAGCTTTCGGACTAGCGGGAGAGGAGATACGCAGTATTTT	CASSFRTSGRGDTQYF
TRBV6-1	TRBD2	medium-sized	15	TRBJ2-5	TGTGCCAGCAGTGCCTCGGGAGGGCCGGGAGAGACCCAGTACTTC	CASSASGGPGETQYF
TRBV6-1	NA	NA	14	TRBJ1-6	TGTGCCAGCAGCCCGGGGTCGGGTAATTCACCCCTCCACTTT	CASSPGSGNSPLHF
TRBV24-1	NA	NA	12	TRBJ1-5	TGTGCCACCAGTAGACTCAATCAGCCCCAGCATTTT	CATSRLNQPQHF
TRBV27	NA	NA	15	TRBJ2-1	TGTGCCAGCAGTTTAAGCGGGCCAATTCCCGGTGAGCAGTTCTTC	CASSLSGPIPGEQFF
TRBV7-9	NA	few	14	TRBJ2-7	TGTGCCAGCAGCATCGCGGGACAGAGACTCGAGCAGTACTTC	CASSIAGQRLEQYF
TRBV5-1	TRBD2	NA	14	TRBJ2-5	TGCGCCAGCAGCTTGACTAGCGGGCAAGAGACCCAGTACTTC	CASSLTSGQETQYF
TRBV11-2	NA	few	15	TRBJ2-5	TGTGCCAGCAGCTTTGGACCCCTTTCCCAAGAGACCCAGTACTTC	CASSFGPLSQETQYF
TRBV7-9	TRBD1	few	14	TRBJ2-7	TGTGCCAGCAGCCCCCGACAGGGCTCCTACGAGCAGTACTTC	CASSPRQGSYEQYF
TRBV6-9	TRBD2	NA	12	TRBJ2-7	TGTGCCACGAAAGAGCGGGGCTACGAGCAGTACTTC	CATKERGYEQYF
TRBV6-1	NA	few	15	TRBJ1-2	TGTGCCAGCAGTGAAGGAGGGACCCGATACTATGGCTACACCTTC	CASSEGGTRYYGYTF
TRBV4-1	TRBD1	NA	14	TRBJ2-4	TGCGCCAGCAGCCGGGGACAGGTTGAAAACATTCAGTACTTC	CASSRGQVENIQYF
TRBV4-2	NA	NA	14	TRBJ2-5	TGTGCCAGCAGCCAAGATTTGGCCCAAGAGACCCAGTACTTC	CASSQDLAQETQYF
TRBV15	NA	medium-sized	14	TRBJ1-2	TGTGCCACCAGCAGAGAGGTGTACAGCTATGGCTACACCTTC	CATSREVYSYGYTF
TRBV11-2	TRBD1	few	14	TRBJ1-6	TGTGCCAGCAGATACGGACAGGTTAATTCACCCCTCCACTTT	CASRYGQVNSPLHF
TRBV6-1	TRBD1	few	16	TRBJ2-2	TGTGCCAGCAGGGTAACCGGGACAGGGTCGTCAGGGGAGCTGTTTTTT	CASRVTGTGSSGELFF
TRBV11-3	NA	NA	14	TRBJ2-2	TGTGCCAGCAGGTATAACAGAAACACCGGGGAGCTGTTTTTT	CASRYNRNTGELFF
TRBV20-1	NA	few	14	TRBJ2-7	TGCAGTGCTAGCCCCAGGGACACCCGTCTCGGGCAGTACTTC	CSASPRDTRLGQYF
TRBV20-1	NA	medium-sized	15	TRBJ1-6	TGCAGTGCTAGAGATAGGGGTTCGCCTAATTCACCCCTCCACTTT	CSARDRGSPNSPLHF
TRBV5-5	NA	NA	15	TRBJ1-2	TGTGCCAGCAGCTCCCCCAGGGGATATAACTATGGCTACACCTTC	CASSSPRGYNYGYTF
TRBV12-3/TRBV12-4	NA	NA	14	TRBJ1-6	TGTGCCAGCAGCCCGGACGGGGGGTATTCACCCCTCCACTTT	CASSPDGGYSPLHF
TRBV7-9	NA	medium-sized	11	TRBJ1-2	TGTGCCAGCAGCTCGGGACGGCGCGACACCTTC	CASSSGRRDTF
TRBV5-4	NA	NA	14	TRBJ1-1	TGTGCCAGCAGCTCCGGACGGTTGAACACTGAAGCTTTCTTT	CASSSGRLNTEAFF
TRBV2	TRBD2	NA	14	TRBJ2-1	TGTGCCAGTGCCGGGACTAGATCCCTCAATGAGCAGTTCTTC	CASAGTRSLNEQFF
TRBV18	NA	NA	16	TRBJ2-7	TGTGCCAGCTCACACACACTGGGGGGTACGAGCAACGAGCAGTACTTC	CASSHTLGGTSNEQYF
TRBV2	NA	few	14	TRBJ2-5	TGTGCCAGCAGTGTGGCTAGGTACCAAGAGACCCAGTACTTC	CASSVARYQETQYF
TRBV18	NA	NA	16	TRBJ2-2	TGTGCCAGCTCACCTCAGGGCTCGTGGAACACCGGGGAGCTGTTTTTT	CASSPQGSWNTGELFF
TRBV7-2	TRBD2	NA	15	TRBJ2-7	TGTGCCAGCAGCTTTTTTAGCGGGGGGCGGGGCGAGCAGTACTTC	CASSFFSGGRGEQYF
TRBV24-1	TRBD2	few	16	TRBJ2-1	TGTGCCACAAAGGGGGCGAGTAGCGGGGGCTACAATGAGCAGTTCTTC	CATKGASSGGYNEQFF
TRBV6-2/TRBV6-3	TRBD2	few	16	TRBJ2-2	TGTGCCAGCAGCGCTCTAGCGGGGGGATACACCGGGGAGCTGTTTTTT	CASSALAGGYTGELFF
TRBV20-1	TRBD2	medium-sized	15	TRBJ2-3	TGCAGTGCTAGAGGGCTAGCGGGAGCTACAGATACGCAGTATTTT	CSARGLAGATDTQYF
TRBV30	NA	NA	13	TRBJ1-5	TGTGCCTGGAGCGGACAGAGCAATCAGCCCCAGCATTTT	CAWSGQSNQPQHF
TRBV5-6	NA	few	16	TRBJ1-1	TGTGCCAGTAGTCGAGGCTTCGGGGTCATGAACACTGAAGCTTTCTTT	CASSRGFGVMNTEAFF
TRBV20-1	TRBD2	NA	14	TRBJ2-3	TGCAGTGCTAGGACTAGCGGGCACACAGATGCGCAGTATTTT	CSARTSGHTDAQYF
TRBV6-1	NA	few	14	TRBJ2-7	TGTGCCAGCAGCCCCATCCGGGCCGCACGCGAGCAGTACTTC	CASSPIRAAREQYF
TRBV28	NA	medium-sized	16	TRBJ1-2	TGTGCCAGCACTGGCAGGGCGGTAACTTTTGACTATGGCTACACCTTC	CASTGRAVTFDYGYTF
TRBV10-3	NA	few	13	TRBJ2-7	TGTGCCATCAGTGAGCGGCTGGCCTACGAGCAGTACTTC	CAISERLAYEQYF
TRBV7-2	NA	NA	12	TRBJ1-2	TGTGCCAGCAGCTTAGATGGGTATGGCTACACCTTC	CASSLDGYGYTF
TRBV10-3	TRBD2	few	16	TRBJ2-1	TGTGCCATCAGTGACGGGCGGGAGGGCTCCTACAATGAGCAGTTCTTC	CAISDGREGSYNEQFF
TRBV30	NA	NA	15	TRBJ1-6	TGTGCCTGGAGACGACGGAGCTCCTATAATTCACCCCTCCACTTT	CAWRRRSSYNSPLHF
TRBV18	NA	few	13	TRBJ1-1	TGTGCCAGCTCAACCAGGGCGAACACTGAAGCTTTCTTT	CASSTRANTEAFF
TRBV7-6	NA	NA	13	TRBJ2-6	TGTGCAGCAGGAGGCTCTGGGGCCAACGTCCTGACTTTC	CAAGGSGANVLTF
TRBV6-1	NA	NA	11	TRBJ1-2	TGTGCCAGCAGTGAAAACTATGGCTACACCTTC	CASSENYGYTF
TRBV7-2	NA	few	11	TRBJ2-5	TGTGCCAGCAGCGCGAGGGAGACCCAGTACTTC	CASSARETQYF